The 6 T cell receptor beta chains given below trace back to one sample, sequenced in a study of cytomegalovirus exposure and HLA in healthy donors. The PCR made use of 60 Vbeta and 13 Jbeta primers. Produced via immunoSEQ multiplex PCR; TCRdb's table is partial and in-frame only. The sample includes about 150,000 clones, 65% to 85% of them seen just once. Sequencing was performed on PBMCs. The receptors here all came from a man aged 18 to 30 in good health and CMV-seronegative.

The V call is TRBV4-3, the J call TRBJ2-2; a possible D gene is TRBD2 (5 bases). Between the trimmed V and J ends, which lost 4 bases and 3 bases, there was a span of 9 bases. Germline CDR1 LGHNA, CDR2 YSLEER. The length of the CDR3 is 14 residues. The CDR3: CASSLIGDTGELFF. The CDR3 bases are TGCGCCAGCAGCCTGATCGGGGACACCGGGGAGCTGTTTTTT.

This chain uses TRBV4-1 with TRBJ2-3, with a weak D call TRBD2 (7 bases). The germline CDR1 and CDR2 sequences are MGHRA and YSYEKL. The germline V and J ends were trimmed by 0 bases and 6 bases, with 22 bases remaining between them. The CDR3 runs 18 residues. The CDR3 here is CASSQEGMGGAGFDTQYF. CDR3 bases: TGCGCCAGCAGCCAAGAGGGAATGGGGGGGGCAGGATTTGATACGCAGTATTTT.

This clone occurred once. One end of the junction fails to match germline, which may point to a read error. CDR3 amino acids: CASSRDSRNAEAFF. The CDR3 DNA reads as TGCGCCAGCAGCCGGGACAGTCGGAACGCTGAAGCTTTCTTT. The V call is TRBV5-1, the J call TRBJ1-1; TRBD1 agrees at 7 bases. Germline assignment: CDR1 SGHRS and CDR2 YFSETQ. This CDR3 spans 14 amino acids.

The chain uses TRBV25-1 and TRBJ1-4; D gene ambiguous. CDR3 length: 15 amino acids. CDR1 MGHDK and CDR2 SYGVNS come from the germline V gene. Trimming removed 2 bases at V and 8 bases at J, with 15 bases between. The DNA of the CDR3 is TGTGCCAGCAGTGAAGGCGCGGGAAGGGCGGAAAAACTGTTTTTT. This gives the protein CASSEGAGRAEKLFF.

This sequence joins TRBV7-2 and TRBJ1-4, with D uncertain. Trimming took off 0 bases at V and 8 bases at J, with 13 bases between the two ends. CDR1 and CDR2 from the germline V gene are SGHTA and FQGNSA. The CDR3 runs 15 residues. The CDR3 protein is CASSLAPGSREKLFF. DNA of the CDR3: TGTGCCAGCAGCTTAGCGCCGGGGAGTAGAGAAAAACTGTTTTTT.

This clone has just one count. V and J are TRBV7-9 and TRBJ2-1; 16 bases match TRBD2. The germline V gene has CDR1 SEHNR and CDR2 FQNEAQ (reference sequence). This CDR3 is built from 19 residues. Trimming at V came to 4 bases and at J to 6 bases, leaving 12 bases not matched to a gene. The CDR3 nucleotides read TGTGCCAGCAGCTCAAGGGGGACTAGCGGGGGGGCGGATCGCAATGAGCAGTTCTTC. Protein: CASSSRGTSGGADRNEQFF.